The 5 T cell receptor beta chains reported below all come from one sample, sequenced in a study of T cell responses to AZD1222 COVID-19 vaccine. Clones were read by immunoSEQ multiplex PCR, and TCRdb kept only the in-frame ones, dropping some. There are some 160,000 clones in the sample; around 90% occur only once, and about 1.8% lies in the top ten. The starting material was peripheral blood, obtained 28 days after the second AZD1222 dose. Receptors were obtained from an adult who received the AZD1222 COVID-19 vaccine.

This clone is a singleton in its sample. The genes are TRBV9 and TRBJ2-2; 7 bases are shared with TRBD2. The V and J ends lost 6 bases and 4 bases, in that order; junction bases with no gene match: 9. The germline V gene has CDR1 SGDLS and CDR2 YYNGEE. CDR3 length: 15 residues. The CDR3 loop is CASTPTSAITGELFF. For the CDR3, the DNA is TGTGCCAGCACCCCAACTAGCGCGATCACCGGGGAGCTGTTTTTT.

The genes are TRBV6-1 and TRBJ1-5, with 8 positions matching TRBD1. The CDR3 has 15 amino acids. The germline V gene has CDR1 MNHNS and CDR2 SASEGT. V shed 1 base, J shed 5 bases, and the junction held 4 bases outside the gene matches. The CDR3 is CASSEGQGAYQPQHF. Written as DNA, the CDR3 is TGTGCCAGCAGTGAAGGGCAGGGGGCCTATCAGCCCCAGCATTTT.

The chain has TRBV5-1 and TRBJ2-1; 7 nucleotides align to TRBD1. In germline, CDR1 is SGHRS, CDR2 YFSETQ. The CDR3 length is 17 residues. V lost 7 bases to trimming and J lost 2 bases; unmatched junction nucleotides: 15. The CDR3 DNA is TGCGCCAGCGGGGGACGGACAGGCAAGGGTCCCTACAATGAGCAGTTCTTC. This encodes CASGGRTGKGPYNEQFF.

Remarks on this clone: At the DNA level, this CDR3 is encoded by other sequences in the same sample as well. The chain joins TRBV7-2 to TRBJ1-1, with a possible D match to TRBD1 (5 bases). Trimming took off 5 bases at V and 5 bases at J, with 15 bases between the two ends. The germline CDR1 and CDR2 sequences are SGHTA and FQGNSA. This CDR3 comprises 14 residues. DNA of the CDR3: TGTGCCAGCAGCCCGGGAGGGGTTAGGACTGAAGCTTTCTTT. Translated, it gives CASSPGGVRTEAFF. Drawing the rest from reference TRBV7-2 and TRBJ1-1, the complete variable domain is GAGVSQSPSNKVTEKGKDVELRCDPISGHTALYWYRQSLGQGLEFLIYFQGNSAPDKSGLPSDRFSAERTGGSVSTLTIQRTQQEDSAVYLCASSPGGVRTEAFFGQGTRLTVV.

This chain connects TRBV3-1 (or the pseudogene TRBV3-2) to TRBJ2-1; 7 bases fit TRBD1. Germline CDR1 LGHDT, CDR2 YNNKEL (reference sequence). This CDR3 has 15 amino acids. V dropped 4 bases and J dropped 5; count of bases not matched to a gene: 8. CDR3 region: CASSRLGDSNNEQFF. The CDR3, as DNA: TGTGCCAGCAGCCGCCTTGGGGACAGTAACAATGAGCAGTTCTTC.